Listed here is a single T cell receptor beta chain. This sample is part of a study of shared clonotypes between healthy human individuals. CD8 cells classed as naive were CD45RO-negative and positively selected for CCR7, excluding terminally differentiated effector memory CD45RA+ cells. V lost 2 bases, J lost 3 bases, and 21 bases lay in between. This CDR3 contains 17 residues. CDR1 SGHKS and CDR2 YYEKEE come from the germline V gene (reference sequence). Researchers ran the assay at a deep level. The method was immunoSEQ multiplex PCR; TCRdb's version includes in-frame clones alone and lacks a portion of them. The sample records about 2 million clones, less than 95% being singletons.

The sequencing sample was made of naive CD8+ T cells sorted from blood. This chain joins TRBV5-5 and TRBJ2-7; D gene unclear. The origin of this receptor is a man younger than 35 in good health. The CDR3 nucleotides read TGTGCCAGCAGCTTTTACTCCCGGAGCCCTGTTGACTACGAGCAGTACTTC. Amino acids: CASSFYSRSPVDYEQYF.